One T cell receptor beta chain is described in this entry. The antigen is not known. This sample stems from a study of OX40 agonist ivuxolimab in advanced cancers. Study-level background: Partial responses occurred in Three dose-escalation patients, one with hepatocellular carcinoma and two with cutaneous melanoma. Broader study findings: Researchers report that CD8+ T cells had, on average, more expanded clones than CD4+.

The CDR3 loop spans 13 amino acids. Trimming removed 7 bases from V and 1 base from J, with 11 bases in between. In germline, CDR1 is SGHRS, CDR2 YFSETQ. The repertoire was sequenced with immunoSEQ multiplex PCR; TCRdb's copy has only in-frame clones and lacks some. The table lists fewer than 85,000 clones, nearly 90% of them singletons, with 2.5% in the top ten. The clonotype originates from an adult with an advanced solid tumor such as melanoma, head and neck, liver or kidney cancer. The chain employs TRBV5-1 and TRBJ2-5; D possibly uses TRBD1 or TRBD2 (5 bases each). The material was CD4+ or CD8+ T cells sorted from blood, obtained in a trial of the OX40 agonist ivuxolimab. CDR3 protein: CASFRGTQETQYF. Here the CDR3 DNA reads TGCGCCAGCTTCCGAGGGACCCAAGAGACCCAGTACTTC.